One sample yielded the 20 T cell receptor beta chains listed below, sequenced in a study of blood T cell repertoires in COVID-19. Only in-frame clones appear in the TCRdb table, and some are missing; sequencing was by immunoSEQ multiplex PCR. The profile shows approximately 100,000 clones, over 75% of them singletons. Source material: peripheral blood. The source is a human donor in a cohort sampled during active COVID-19.

This clone was observed a single time. The chain carries TRBV5-1 and TRBJ1-6; no reliable D call. The V end was cut by 1 base, the J end by 12 bases, with 14 bases between. This CDR3 comprises 14 residues. CDR1 is SGHRS, CDR2 YFSETQ, per germline. The DNA of the CDR3 is TGCGCCAGCAGCTTGAATTTACGGGTCAAACCCCTCCACTTT. Protein product: CASSLNLRVKPLHF.

The chain recombines TRBV19 with TRBJ2-3; 10 positions match TRBD2. This CDR3 has 18 amino acids. V was pared by 7 bases and J by 7 bases, with 20 bases of the junction left unmatched. From germline, CDR1 is LNHDA and CDR2 SQIVND (reference sequence). The CDR3 DNA is TGTGCCAGTACGGGGCCAGGGACTAGCGACTGGGGACCCAATACGCAGTATTTT. It translates to CASTGPGTSDWGPNTQYF.

This rearrangement joins TRBV7-9 to TRBJ2-3; 12 bases are a match to TRBD2. CDR3 length: 18 residues. Germline V gene lookup returns CDR1 SEHNR and CDR2 FQNEAQ (reference sequence). Trimming took 5 bases from V and 0 from J; bases not matched to a gene: 9. The chain's CDR3 is CASSQGTSGGTSTDTQYF. The CDR3 region has the DNA TGTGCCAGCAGCCAGGGTACTAGCGGGGGGACAAGCACAGATACGCAGTATTTT.

This clone was seen only a few times. V gene TRBV5-1 combines with J gene TRBJ2-1; 7 nucleotides agree with TRBD2. The trim removed 0 bases at V and 15 bases at J, leaving 9 bases unmatched. CDR1 and CDR2 from the germline V gene are SGHRS and YFSETQ. The CDR3 loop spans 13 amino acids. CDR3 loop: CASSLDSGTTRFF. Here the CDR3 DNA reads TGCGCCAGCAGCTTGGATTCCGGGACTACCAGGTTCTTC.

This sequence joins TRBV4-3 and TRBJ2-2; maybe TRBD1 (6 bases). The CDR3 totals 15 residues. V lost 3 bases to trimming and J lost 1 base, with 9 bases between them. Germline CDR1 reads LGHNA; CDR2 reads YSLEER. CDR3: CASSQGAMNTGELFF. In DNA form, the CDR3 reads TGCGCCAGCAGCCAGGGGGCCATGAACACCGGGGAGCTGTTTTTT.

The genes are TRBV19 and TRBJ1-5, with 11 bases that match TRBD1. V lost 6 bases and J lost 7; bases outside the gene matches: 5. The CDR3 has 14 residues. Germline CDR1 reads LNHDA; CDR2 reads SQIVND (reference sequence). CDR3 sequence: CASRKGQGEQPQHF. Here the CDR3 DNA reads TGTGCCAGTAGGAAGGGACAGGGGGAACAGCCCCAGCATTTT. Complete variable domain (other parts from reference TRBV19 and TRBJ1-5): DGGITQSPKYLFRKEGQNVTLSCEQNLNHDAMYWYRQDPGQGLRLIYYSQIVNDFQKGDIAEGYSVSREKKESFPLTVTSAQKNPTAFYLCASRKGQGEQPQHFGDGTRLSIL.

The chain couples TRBV5-4 to TRBJ1-6, with D uncertain. This CDR3 has 17 amino acids. Trimming shortened V by 0 bases and J by 0 bases, and 10 bases separated the two germline ends. Germline V gives CDR1 SGHNT, CDR2 YYREEE (reference sequence). The CDR3 is CASSLEGGNSYNSPLHF. Written as DNA, the CDR3 is TGTGCCAGCAGCTTGGAGGGAGGGAACTCCTATAATTCACCCCTCCACTTT.

The V call is TRBV19, the J call TRBJ1-3, with D tentatively TRBD1 (6 bases). Germline-derived CDR1 and CDR2 are LNHDA and SQIVND (reference sequence). V gave up 4 bases and J gave up 0 bases, with 16 bases separating them. The length of the CDR3 is 17 residues. CDR3 coding DNA: TGTGCCAGTAGTACCTCCGGGACAAAGAGCTCTGGAAACACCATATATTTT. This codes for CASSTSGTKSSGNTIYF. The whole variable domain, filled in from reference TRBV19 and TRBJ1-3, reads DGGITQSPKYLFRKEGQNVTLSCEQNLNHDAMYWYRQDPGQGLRLIYYSQIVNDFQKGDIAEGYSVSREKKESFPLTVTSAQKNPTAFYLCASSTSGTKSSGNTIYFGEGSWLTVV.

The rearrangement links TRBV7-2 to TRBJ2-4, with 8 bases lining up with TRBD2. The trim removed 3 bases at V and 0 bases at J, leaving 4 bases unmatched. This CDR3 is 16 amino acids long. CDR1 SGHTA and CDR2 FQGNSA come from the germline V gene. CDR3 nucleotides: TGTGCCAGCAGCTTTGGTCTAGCGGGAGCCAAAAACATTCAGTACTTC. As protein: CASSFGLAGAKNIQYF.

V gene TRBV27 combines with J gene TRBJ2-1, with 13 bases aligning to TRBD2. Losses at the gene ends were 6 bases for V and 8 bases for J; bases not matched to a gene: 7. Germline V gene data show CDR1 as MNHEY and CDR2 as SMNVEV (reference sequence). The CDR3 covers 15 residues. In DNA, the CDR3 is TGTGCCAGCAGCCGTGGACTAGCGGGAGTTGATGAGCAGTTCTTC. The encoded protein is CASSRGLAGVDEQFF.

This clone has only one observation. The V and J genes are TRBV19 and TRBJ1-1; D gene unclear. V dropped 5 bases and J dropped 5 bases, with 12 bases sitting between them. This CDR3 has 13 residues. CDR1 and CDR2 (germline): LNHDA, SQIVND (reference sequence). The CDR3 loop is CASSFSGGTEAFF. For the CDR3, the DNA is TGTGCCAGTAGTTTCTCGGGAGGGACTGAAGCTTTCTTT.

The chain couples TRBV28 to TRBJ2-2; no definite D call. Trimming left V 2 bases short and J 0 bases short, with 4 bases between. CDR1 is MDHEN, CDR2 SYDVKM, per germline. The length of the CDR3 is 14 residues. The CDR3 here is CASSLLANTGELFF. The CDR3 nucleotides read TGTGCCAGCAGTTTACTAGCGAACACCGGGGAGCTGTTTTTT.

This chain joins TRBV27 and TRBJ2-7; 7 bases are shared with TRBD2. Germline V gives CDR1 MNHEY, CDR2 SMNVEV (reference sequence). The CDR3 length is 15 residues. V dropped 5 bases and J dropped 5; count of bases not matched to a gene: 12. The DNA of the CDR3 is TGTGCCAGCAGTATGGGAGGGGCAGGGTCCCACGAGCAGTACTTC. It specifies CASSMGGAGSHEQYF.

This chain connects TRBV7-6 to TRBJ2-5, with 7 bases that match TRBD1. Per the germline V gene, CDR1 is SGHVS and CDR2 is FNYEAQ. The CDR3 sequence is 18 residues long. Losses at the gene ends were 0 bases for V and 2 bases for J; bases not matched to a gene: 12. The CDR3 sequence: CASSLAHSGGHLQETQYF. The CDR3 nucleotides read TGTGCCAGCAGCTTAGCCCATTCAGGGGGACACTTACAAGAGACCCAGTACTTC.

The chain uses TRBV4-3 and TRBJ2-5; TRBD2 agrees at 14 bases. The V gene's germline CDR1 is LGHNA and CDR2 YSLEER. V gave up 1 base and J gave up 5 bases; unmatched junction bases: 15. The CDR3 has 20 amino acids. The CDR3: CASSQVTPGLAGARAETQYF. The CDR3 coding sequence is TGCGCCAGCAGCCAAGTTACGCCGGGACTAGCGGGGGCCCGAGCGGAGACCCAGTACTTC.

The chain joins TRBV5-1 to TRBJ2-3; TRBD1 agrees at 10 bases. Germline V gene sequence: CDR1 SGHRS, CDR2 YFSETQ. Unmatched junction bases numbered 9, after V lost 2 bases and J lost 6 bases. The CDR3 has 16 amino acids. CDR3 coding DNA: TGCGCCAGCAGCTTACGCCCGGGACAGGGGTCCGATACGCAGTATTTT. It is translated as CASSLRPGQGSDTQYF.

The V call is TRBV4-2, the J call TRBJ1-2; 10 bases are shared with TRBD1. Trimming removed 0 bases from V and 4 bases from J; junction bases left unmatched: 11. Germline CDR1 and CDR2: LGHNA and YNFKEQ. This CDR3 has 18 residues. CDR3 amino acids: CASSQETPGQGYSYGYTF. The CDR3 DNA reads TGTGCCAGCAGCCAAGAGACGCCGGGACAGGGGTACAGCTATGGCTACACCTTC.

The rearrangement joins TRBV5-6 to TRBJ1-1; D unresolved. The V gene's germline CDR1 is SGHDT and CDR2 YYEEEE. V was pared by 1 base and J by 0 bases, with 16 bases between. The CDR3 covers 17 residues. The CDR3 spells CASSLYVRGPVNTEAFF. CDR3 DNA: TGTGCCAGCAGCTTGTATGTGCGGGGTCCGGTGAACACTGAAGCTTTCTTT. The variable domain in full, with the rest retrieved from reference TRBV5-6 and TRBJ1-1, is DAGVTQSPTHLIKTRGQQVTLRCSPKSGHDTVSWYQQALGQGPQFIFQYYEEEERQRGNFPDRFSGHQFPNYSSELNVNALLLGDSALYLCASSLYVRGPVNTEAFFGQGTRLTVV.

The sample holds one count of this clone. Other DNA sequences from this sample encode an identical CDR3 as well. J is TRBJ1-1 and V is TRBV7-8; a possible D gene is TRBD1 (6 bases). The germline gives CDR1 SGHVS, CDR2 FQNEAQ. The CDR3 has 13 amino acids. Trimming shortened V by 3 bases and J by 1 base, and 6 bases separated the two germline ends. CDR3 loop: CASSLGQNTEAFF. CDR3 DNA sequence: TGTGCCAGCAGCTTGGGACAGAACACTGAAGCTTTCTTT.

J is TRBJ2-5 and V is TRBV3-1 (or the pseudogene TRBV3-2); TRBD2 agrees at 11 bases. CDR1 and CDR2 from the germline V gene are LGHDT and YNNKEL (reference sequence). This CDR3 is 17 amino acids long. Trimming cost V 0 bases and J 2 bases; bases outside gene matches: 5. The CDR3 DNA sequence: TGTGCCAGCAGCCAAGAGGGGGTAGCGGGAGGGCAAGAGACCCAGTACTTC. Its protein is CASSQEGVAGGQETQYF.